This paragraph covers one TCR beta chain sequence. The data were taken from a study of blood T cell repertoires in COVID-19. Under the authors' procedure: Reference gene primer amplification gave nucleated cell count estimates. The assay was immunoSEQ multiplex PCR, and TCRdb's table has in-frame clones only and misses some. That table furnishes V, J and clone size, whereas the DNA furnished D and trimming. The sample contains about 300,000 clones, 86% of which appear only once. Adults between about 18 and 95 years of age took part from 20 to 25 US areas. Which cohort a participant joined came from the clinical history participants gave. For recovered donors of Cohort 3, there were two negative PCRs, clearance, or symptom resolution. CDR3 size: 15 residues. Germline assignment: CDR1 SGHDN and CDR2 FVKESK. The ends were cut back, 8 bases at V and 5 bases at J, with 21 bases in the middle.

This receptor was taken from a man aged 25-45 years who had recovered from COVID-19. V gene TRBV14 combines with J gene TRBJ1-1; D may be TRBD1 (5 bases). Sequencing was done on a sample of PBMCs or T cells enriched from blood (not recorded which). The CDR3 nucleotides are TGTGCCAGCGCCCTCTCAGGGAATGGGTGGACTGAAGCTTTCTTT. It codes for CASALSGNGWTEAFF.